This entry lists 24 T cell receptor beta chains sequenced from one sample in a study of T cell changes during pregnancy in multiple sclerosis. Profiling relied on immunoSEQ multiplex PCR, and the TCRdb table lists in-frame clones only, not all of them. The table has around 68,000 clones, roughly nine tenths seen once; the top ten hold over 1%. The sample here was peripheral blood, taken after pregnancy. The receptor source for this set is a female donor in good health, enrolled as a control in a pregnancy study.

The chain has TRBV10-3 and TRBJ1-1; TRBD1 agrees at 7 bases. The CDR3 covers 18 residues. Germline-derived CDR1 and CDR2 are ENHRY and SYGVKD. V was clipped by 2 bases and J by 0 bases; unmatched bases: 12. The CDR3 reads CAISERGQGGSMNTEAFF. CDR3 DNA sequence: TGTGCCATCAGTGAGAGGGGGCAGGGAGGAAGTATGAACACTGAAGCTTTCTTT.

The V call is TRBV2, the J call TRBJ1-4; D remains ambiguous. Germline V CDR1 and CDR2: SNHLY, FYNNEI. V lost 3 bases and J 4 bases, leaving 6 bases between the germline ends. The CDR3 is made up of 13 amino acids. The CDR3 loop is CASSDRDNEKLFF. Written as DNA, the CDR3 is TGTGCCAGCAGTGACCGGGATAATGAAAAACTGTTTTTT.

The chain joins TRBV6-6 to TRBJ2-2; 10 bases fit TRBD1. The CDR3 totals 15 residues. CDR1 and CDR2 (germline): MNHNY, SVGAGI (reference sequence). V lost 6 bases and J lost 9; bases outside the gene matches: 10. The chain's CDR3 is CASREGTGASRELFF. DNA for the CDR3: TGTGCCAGCAGGGAAGGGACAGGGGCGAGCCGGGAGCTGTTTTTT.

This chain connects TRBV2 to TRBJ2-5; the match to TRBD2 covers 10 bases. The CDR3 totals 17 residues. CDR1 is SNHLY and CDR2 is FYNNEI in the germline V gene. The V segment lost 6 bases and the J segment 4 bases; nucleotides outside the gene matches: 14. CDR3 region: CASRKSLSGGAVETQYF. The CDR3, as DNA: TGTGCCAGCAGGAAATCCCTGAGCGGGGGGGCCGTAGAGACCCAGTACTTC.

V gene TRBV6-5 combines with J gene TRBJ1-6; D unclear. V lost 2 bases and J lost 13, with 15 bases in between. The germline V gene has CDR1 MNHEY and CDR2 SVGAGI. This CDR3 is 14 amino acids long. In nucleotides, the CDR3 is TGTGCCAGCAGTTACACCGGGGTGGGAAGCCCCCTCCACTTT. Protein sequence: CASSYTGVGSPLHF.

The genes are TRBV11-2 and TRBJ1-2; D call uncertain. V dropped 3 bases and J dropped 6 bases, with 11 bases sitting between them. Germline assignment: CDR1 SGHAT and CDR2 FQNNGV. CDR3 length: 13 amino acids. CDR3 coding DNA: TGTGCCAGCAGCTTTTCGGCAGCGGATGGCTACACCTTC. It codes for CASSFSAADGYTF.

The gene calls are TRBV27 and TRBJ1-5; 9 nucleotides match TRBD1. The CDR3 has 15 residues. V lost 0 bases and J lost 6; bases outside the gene matches: 3. The germline V gene has CDR1 MNHEY and CDR2 SMNVEV (reference sequence). CDR3 nucleotides: TGTGCCAGCAGTTTATCGGGACAGGGTATTCAGCCCCAGCATTTT. This translates into CASSLSGQGIQPQHF.

This clone has only one observation. This sequence joins TRBV6-1 and TRBJ2-7, with D possibly TRBD2 on 6 matching bases. V was cut by 6 bases and J by 8 bases, with 20 bases left in between. Per the germline V gene, CDR1 is MNHNS and CDR2 is SASEGT. The CDR3 is made up of 14 amino acids. The CDR3 loop reads CASSLTKGRTKQYF. The CDR3 coding sequence is TGTGCCAGCAGCCTTACAAAGGGACGGACTAAGCAGTACTTC.

The chain has TRBV9 and TRBJ2-2; D is unclear. The CDR3 is 13 amino acids. V lost 4 bases, J lost 1 base, and 5 bases lay in between. Germline values: CDR1 SGDLS, CDR2 YYNGEE. DNA for the CDR3: TGTGCCAGCAGCCCTCTGAACACCGGGGAGCTGTTTTTT. It yields the protein CASSPLNTGELFF.

The chain uses TRBV11-2 and TRBJ1-4; D not resolved. Trimming removed 5 bases at V and 8 bases at J, with 18 bases between. This CDR3 contains 15 residues. The germline gives CDR1 SGHAT, CDR2 FQNNGV. The CDR3 sequence: CASSPKRRIGEKLFF. CDR3 nucleotide sequence: TGTGCCAGCAGCCCAAAGAGGAGGATAGGCGAAAAACTGTTTTTT.

The J gene is TRBJ2-3, the V gene TRBV7-2, with 10 bases that match TRBD1. Germline trimming cut 5 bases from V and 1 base from J; bases unmatched to any gene: 6. The CDR3 has 16 residues. CDR1 is SGHTA, CDR2 FQGNSA, per germline. The CDR3 is CASSQRTGGGTDTQYF. The CDR3 coding sequence is TGTGCCAGCAGCCAACGGACAGGGGGGGGCACAGATACGCAGTATTTT.

This chain links TRBV6-5 with TRBJ1-2; no reliable D call. The CDR3 consists of 15 residues. The germline V gene has CDR1 MNHEY and CDR2 SVGAGI. Trimming took 6 bases from V and 3 from J, leaving 17 bases between them. The CDR3 nucleotides are TGTGCCAGCAGAAGATACACGGGGATTGACTATGGCTACACCTTC. Its translation: CASRRYTGIDYGYTF.

This sequence joins TRBV9 and TRBJ1-5, with TRBD1 matching over 8 bases. CDR1 is SGDLS, CDR2 YYNGEE, per germline. J lost 3 bases, V lost 3 bases, and 5 bases had no gene match. The CDR3 sequence is 15 residues long. The CDR3 loop is CASSGQGHNNQPQHF. DNA of the CDR3: TGTGCCAGCAGCGGACAGGGGCATAACAATCAGCCCCAGCATTTT. The variable domain in full, completed from reference TRBV9 and TRBJ1-5, reads DSGVTQTPKHLITATGQRVTLRCSPRSGDLSVYWYQQSLDQGLQFLIQYYNGEERAKGNILERFSAQQFPDLHSELNLSSLELGDSALYFCASSGQGHNNQPQHFGDGTRLSIL.

The chain recombines TRBV25-1 with TRBJ2-1; 7 nucleotides line up with TRBD1. This CDR3 spans 15 amino acids. The V and J ends lost 7 bases and 10 bases, in that order; junction bases with no gene match: 16. The V gene's germline CDR1 is MGHDK and CDR2 SYGVNS. This chain's CDR3 is CASTPKGRQGQEQFF. The CDR3 bases are TGTGCCAGCACTCCTAAGGGTCGACAGGGCCAAGAGCAGTTCTTC.

The table lists this clone with a count of one. The chain employs TRBV6-9 and TRBJ2-1; tentatively, D is TRBD1 (5 bases). This CDR3 region has 15 residues. With 6 bases removed from V and 0 bases from J, the gap between germline ends came to 12 bases. Germline values: CDR1 MNHGY, CDR2 SVAAGI. DNA for the CDR3: TGTGCCAGCAGCTACAGGACACCCTCCTACAATGAGCAGTTCTTC. This translates into CASSYRTPSYNEQFF.

V and J are TRBV5-4 and TRBJ1-2; TRBD1 aligns across 7 bases. With V trimmed by 5 bases and J by 7 bases, 14 bases remained unmatched. The CDR3 is 15 amino acids. The germline V gene has CDR1 SGHNT and CDR2 YYREEE (reference sequence). The chain's CDR3 is CASRGMTGLAGGYTF. CDR3 coding DNA: TGTGCCAGCAGGGGAATGACAGGGCTCGCCGGTGGCTACACCTTC.

This clone turned up a few times. This CDR3 reads CASSPPKWGVNTEAFF. The CDR3 DNA reads as TGTGCCAGCAGCCCGCCAAAGTGGGGAGTGAACACTGAAGCTTTCTTT. J is TRBJ1-1 and V is TRBV7-9; the D is unclear. V lost 5 bases, J lost 0 bases, and 16 bases lay in between. Germline V gene sequence: CDR1 SEHNR, CDR2 FQNEAQ (reference sequence). CDR3 length equals 16 residues.

The chain links TRBV6-4 to TRBJ1-1; tentatively, D is TRBD1 (6 bases). V lost 6 bases, J lost 2 bases, and 10 bases lay in between. The V gene's germline CDR1 is MRHNA and CDR2 SNTAGT. The CDR3 loop spans 13 amino acids. The CDR3 loop is CASREQGNTEAFF. The CDR3 DNA is TGTGCCAGCAGGGAACAGGGAAACACTGAAGCTTTCTTT.

CDR3 sequence: CASSPQGRVEQYF. CDR3 in DNA: TGTGCCAGCTCACCACAGGGGCGCGTCGAGCAGTACTTC. V usage is TRBV18 and J usage is TRBJ2-7; D perhaps matches TRBD1 (5 bases). Germline assignment: CDR1 KGHSH and CDR2 LQKENI. V dropped 1 base and J dropped 6 bases, with 10 bases sitting between them. The CDR3 runs 13 residues. The entire variable domain, with the rest obtained from reference TRBV18 and TRBJ2-7, is as follows: NAGVMQNPRHLVRRRGQEARLRCSPMKGHSHVYWYRQLPEEGLKFMVYLQKENIIDESGMPKERFSAEFPKEGPSILRIQQVVRGDSAAYFCASSPQGRVEQYFGPGTRLTVT.

Concerning this clone itself: The sample has other DNA sequences that encode this CDR3 too. This rearrangement joins TRBV4-3 to TRBJ1-1; D not certain. Trimming removed 0 bases at V and 3 bases at J, with 5 bases between. This CDR3 is 13 amino acids long. CDR1 is LGHNA, CDR2 YSLEER, per germline. The CDR3 loop is CASSQDRDTEAFF. Here the CDR3 DNA reads TGCGCCAGCAGCCAAGATCGGGACACTGAAGCTTTCTTT.

This clone is a singleton in its sample. This sequence joins TRBV29-1 and TRBJ2-7; 9 bases are shared with TRBD1. This CDR3 spans 12 amino acids. The trim removed 7 bases at V and 0 bases at J, leaving 1 base unmatched. CDR1 is SQVTM and CDR2 is ANQGSEA in the germline V gene. As DNA, the CDR3 is TGCAGCGGGGGACAGGGCTCCTACGAGCAGTACTTC. As protein: CSGGQGSYEQYF.

The chain carries TRBV7-3 and TRBJ2-3; D gene unclear. The CDR3 consists of 13 residues. Germline V CDR1 and CDR2: SGHTA, FQGTGA. The V end lost 1 base, the J end lost 2 bases, and 4 bases lay between the germline ends. In DNA form, the CDR3 reads TGTGCCAGCAGCTTAATAGTCACAGATACGCAGTATTTT. Translated: CASSLIVTDTQYF.

The chain uses TRBV7-9 and TRBJ2-7; TRBD1 agrees at 12 bases. V was clipped by 4 bases and J by 8 bases; unmatched bases: 6. This CDR3 contains 14 residues. The germline gives CDR1 SEHNR, CDR2 FQNEAQ (reference sequence). CDR3 residues: CASSSGTGGTQQYF. Here the CDR3 DNA reads TGTGCCAGCAGCTCCGGGACAGGGGGCACCCAGCAGTACTTC. The whole variable domain, filled in from reference TRBV7-9 and TRBJ2-7, reads DTGVSQNPRHKITKRGQNVTFRCDPISEHNRLYWYRQTLGQGPEFLTYFQNEAQLEKSRLLSDRFSAERPKGSFSTLEIQRTEQGDSAMYLCASSSGTGGTQQYFGPGTRLTVT.

This chain joins TRBV7-8 and TRBJ2-7; D is possibly TRBD2 (5 bases). The CDR3 runs to 11 residues. Germline V gives CDR1 SGHVS, CDR2 FQNEAQ. The V and J ends lost 1 base and 10 bases respectively, with 8 bases between them. CDR3 nucleotide sequence: TGTGCCAGCAGCTTAGAAGCGGTTCAGTACTTC. Translated: CASSLEAVQYF.